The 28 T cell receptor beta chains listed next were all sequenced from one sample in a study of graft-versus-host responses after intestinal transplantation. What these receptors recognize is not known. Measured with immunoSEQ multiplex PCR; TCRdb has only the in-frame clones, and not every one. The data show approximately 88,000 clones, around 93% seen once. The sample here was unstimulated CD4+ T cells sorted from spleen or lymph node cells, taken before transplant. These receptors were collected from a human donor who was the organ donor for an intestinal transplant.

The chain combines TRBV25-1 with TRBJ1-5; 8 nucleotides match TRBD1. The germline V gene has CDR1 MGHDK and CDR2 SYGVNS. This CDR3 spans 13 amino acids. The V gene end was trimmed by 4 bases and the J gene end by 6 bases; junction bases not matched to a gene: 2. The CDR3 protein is CASSAQGVQPQHF. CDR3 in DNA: TGTGCCAGCAGTGCACAGGGGGTTCAGCCCCAGCATTTT.

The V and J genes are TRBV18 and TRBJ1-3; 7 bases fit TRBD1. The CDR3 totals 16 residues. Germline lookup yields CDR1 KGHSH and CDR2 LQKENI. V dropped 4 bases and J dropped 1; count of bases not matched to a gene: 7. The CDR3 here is CASSRDSRGSGNTIYF. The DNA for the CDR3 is TGTGCCAGCTCACGGGACAGTCGTGGGTCTGGAAACACCATATATTTT.

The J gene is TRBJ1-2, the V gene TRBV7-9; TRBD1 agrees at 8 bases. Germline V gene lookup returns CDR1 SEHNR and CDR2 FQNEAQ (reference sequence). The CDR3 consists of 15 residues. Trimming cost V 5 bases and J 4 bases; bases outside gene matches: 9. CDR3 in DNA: TGTGCCAGCAGCATTCAGGGGGCTCTACTCTATGGCTACACCTTC. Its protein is CASSIQGALLYGYTF.

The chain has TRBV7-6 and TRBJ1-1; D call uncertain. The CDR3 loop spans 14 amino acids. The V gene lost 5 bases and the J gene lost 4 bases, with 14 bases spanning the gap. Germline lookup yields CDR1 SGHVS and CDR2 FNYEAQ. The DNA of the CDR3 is TGTGCCAGCAGCCACGAACAATTAACCACTGAAGCTTTCTTT. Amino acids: CASSHEQLTTEAFF.

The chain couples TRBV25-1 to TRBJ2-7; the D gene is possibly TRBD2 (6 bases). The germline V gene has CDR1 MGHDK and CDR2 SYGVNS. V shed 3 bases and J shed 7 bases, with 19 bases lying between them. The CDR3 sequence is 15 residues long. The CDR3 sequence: CASSDISTRREEQYF. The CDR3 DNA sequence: TGTGCCAGCAGTGATATCTCCACCCGTCGGGAGGAGCAGTACTTC.

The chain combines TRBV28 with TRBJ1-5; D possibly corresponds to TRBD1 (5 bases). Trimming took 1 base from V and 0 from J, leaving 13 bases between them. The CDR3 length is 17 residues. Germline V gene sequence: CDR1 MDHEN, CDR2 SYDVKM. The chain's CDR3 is CASSLLLGGVSNQPQHF. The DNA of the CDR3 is TGTGCCAGCAGTTTATTACTCGGGGGGGTTAGCAATCAGCCCCAGCATTTT.

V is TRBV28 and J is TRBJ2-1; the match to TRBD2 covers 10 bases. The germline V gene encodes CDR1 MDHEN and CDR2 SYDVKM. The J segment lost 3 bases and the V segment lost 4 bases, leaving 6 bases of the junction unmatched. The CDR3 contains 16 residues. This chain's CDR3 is CASSSALAGVYNEQFF. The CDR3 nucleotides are TGTGCCAGCAGTTCGGCCCTAGCGGGGGTCTACAATGAGCAGTTCTTC.

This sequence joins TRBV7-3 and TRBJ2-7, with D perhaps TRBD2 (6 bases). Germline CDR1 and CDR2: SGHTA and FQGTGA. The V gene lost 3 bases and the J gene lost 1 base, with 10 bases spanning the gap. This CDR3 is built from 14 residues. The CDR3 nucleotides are TGTGCCAGCAGCTTCTCCGGGAGATCCTACGAGCAGTACTTC. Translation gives CASSFSGRSYEQYF. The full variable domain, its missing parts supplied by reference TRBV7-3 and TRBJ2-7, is GAGVSQTPSNKVTEKGKYVELRCDPISGHTALYWYRQSLGQGPEFLIYFQGTGAADDSGLPNDRFFAVRPEGSVSTLKIQRTERGDSAVYLCASSFSGRSYEQYFGPGTRLTVT.

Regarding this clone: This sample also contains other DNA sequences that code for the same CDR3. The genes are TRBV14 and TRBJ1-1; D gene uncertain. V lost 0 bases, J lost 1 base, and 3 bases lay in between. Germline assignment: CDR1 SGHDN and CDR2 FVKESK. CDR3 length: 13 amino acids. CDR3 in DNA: TGTGCCAGCAGCCAAGACAGGAACACTGAAGCTTTCTTT. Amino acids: CASSQDRNTEAFF.

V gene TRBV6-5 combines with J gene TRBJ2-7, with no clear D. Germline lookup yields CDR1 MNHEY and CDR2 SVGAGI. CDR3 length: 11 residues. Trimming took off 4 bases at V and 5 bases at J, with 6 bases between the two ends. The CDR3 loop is CASSFTHEQYF. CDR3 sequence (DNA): TGTGCCAGCAGTTTTACCCACGAGCAGTACTTC.

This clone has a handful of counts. CDR3 coding DNA: TGTGCCGCGCGACGGCAAGACGGGACAGGGATGAATCAGCCCCAGCATTTT. Its protein product is CAARRQDGTGMNQPQHF. The chain employs TRBV28 and TRBJ1-5, with 9 bases that match TRBD1. This CDR3 has 17 residues. Germline V gene lookup returns CDR1 MDHEN and CDR2 SYDVKM. With V trimmed by 11 bases and J by 4 bases, 18 bases remained unmatched.

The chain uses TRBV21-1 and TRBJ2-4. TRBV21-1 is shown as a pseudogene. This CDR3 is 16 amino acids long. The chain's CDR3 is CASSNIVGVAKNIQYF. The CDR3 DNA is TGTGCCAGCAGCAATATCGTGGGGGTAGCCAAAAACATTCAGTACTTC.

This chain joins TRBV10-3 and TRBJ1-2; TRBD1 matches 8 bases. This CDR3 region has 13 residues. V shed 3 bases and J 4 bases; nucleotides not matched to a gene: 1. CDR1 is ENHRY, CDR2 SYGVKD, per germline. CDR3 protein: CAISDGTGYGYTF. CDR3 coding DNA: TGTGCCATCAGTGACGGGACAGGCTATGGCTACACCTTC.

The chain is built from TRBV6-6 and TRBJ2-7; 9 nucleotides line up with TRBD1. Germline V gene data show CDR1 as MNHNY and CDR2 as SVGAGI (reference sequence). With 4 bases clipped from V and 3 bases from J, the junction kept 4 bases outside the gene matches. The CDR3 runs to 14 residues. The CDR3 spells CASSSGQGGYEQYF. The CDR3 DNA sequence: TGTGCCAGCAGTTCGGGACAGGGAGGCTACGAGCAGTACTTC.

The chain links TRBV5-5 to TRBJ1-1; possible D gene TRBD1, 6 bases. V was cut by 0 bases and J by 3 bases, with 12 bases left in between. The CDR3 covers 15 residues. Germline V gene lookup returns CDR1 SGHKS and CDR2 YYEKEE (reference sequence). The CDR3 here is CASSLDGGLDTEAFF. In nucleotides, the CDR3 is TGTGCCAGCAGCTTGGATGGGGGGCTGGACACTGAAGCTTTCTTT.

The CDR3 nucleotides read TGTGCCAGCAGCGAATTAGGCAGGGGCTACACTGAAGCTTTCTTT. Protein product: CASSELGRGYTEAFF. The chain couples TRBV28 to TRBJ1-1; TRBD1 is a possible D gene (6 bases). The V and J ends lost 6 bases and 3 bases respectively, with 17 bases between them. From germline, CDR1 is MDHEN and CDR2 SYDVKM. This CDR3 spans 15 amino acids. Looking up the rest from reference TRBV28 and TRBJ1-1 gives the full variable domain: DVKVTQSSRYLVKRTGEKVFLECVQDMDHENMFWYRQDPGLGLRLIYFSYDVKMKEKGDIPEGYSVSREKKERFSLILESASTNQTSMYLCASSELGRGYTEAFFGQGTRLTVV.

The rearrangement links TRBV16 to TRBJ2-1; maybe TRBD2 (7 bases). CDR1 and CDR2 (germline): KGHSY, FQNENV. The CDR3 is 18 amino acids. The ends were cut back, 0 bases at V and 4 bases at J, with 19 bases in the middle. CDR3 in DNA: TGTGCCAGCAGCCAATCGGCCCCGGCGGGGGCACTATACAATGAGCAGTTCTTC. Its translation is CASSQSAPAGALYNEQFF.

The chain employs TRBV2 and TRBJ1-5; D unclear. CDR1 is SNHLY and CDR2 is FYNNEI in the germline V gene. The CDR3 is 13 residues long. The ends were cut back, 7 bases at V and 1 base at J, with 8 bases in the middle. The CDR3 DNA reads TGTGCCAGCACTAGGAGCAGCAATCAGCCCCAGCATTTT. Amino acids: CASTRSSNQPQHF.

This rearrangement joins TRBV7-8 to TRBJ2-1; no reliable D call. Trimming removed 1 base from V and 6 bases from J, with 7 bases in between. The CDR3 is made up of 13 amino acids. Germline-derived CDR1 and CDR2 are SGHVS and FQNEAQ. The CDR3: CASSLVRSNEQFF. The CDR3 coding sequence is TGTGCCAGCAGCTTAGTTCGAAGCAATGAGCAGTTCTTC.

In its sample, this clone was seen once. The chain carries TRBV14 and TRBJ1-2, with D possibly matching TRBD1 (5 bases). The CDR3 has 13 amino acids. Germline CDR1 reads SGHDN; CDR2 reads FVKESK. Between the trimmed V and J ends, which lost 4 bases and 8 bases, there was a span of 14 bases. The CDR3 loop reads CASSRTGLTGYTF. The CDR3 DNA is TGTGCCAGCAGCCGAACGGGACTTACCGGCTACACCTTC.

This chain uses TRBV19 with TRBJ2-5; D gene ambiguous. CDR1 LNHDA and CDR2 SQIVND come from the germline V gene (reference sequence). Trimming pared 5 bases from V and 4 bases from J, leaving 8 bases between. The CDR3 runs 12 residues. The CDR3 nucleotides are TGTGCCAGTAGTGCTCGCACAGAGACCCAGTACTTC. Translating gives CASSARTETQYF.

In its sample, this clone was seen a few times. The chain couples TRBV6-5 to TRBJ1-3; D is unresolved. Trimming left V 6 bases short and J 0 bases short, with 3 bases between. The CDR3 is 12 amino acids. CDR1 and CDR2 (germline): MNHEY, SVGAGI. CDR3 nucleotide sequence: TGTGCCAGCAGAAGCTCTGGAAACACCATATATTTT. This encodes CASRSSGNTIYF.

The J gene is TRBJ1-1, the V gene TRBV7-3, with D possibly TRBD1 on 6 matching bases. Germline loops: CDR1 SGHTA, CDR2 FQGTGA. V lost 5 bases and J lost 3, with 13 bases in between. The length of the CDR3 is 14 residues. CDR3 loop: CASSQEGGYTEAFF. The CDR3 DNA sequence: TGTGCCAGCAGCCAAGAGGGGGGTTACACTGAAGCTTTCTTT.

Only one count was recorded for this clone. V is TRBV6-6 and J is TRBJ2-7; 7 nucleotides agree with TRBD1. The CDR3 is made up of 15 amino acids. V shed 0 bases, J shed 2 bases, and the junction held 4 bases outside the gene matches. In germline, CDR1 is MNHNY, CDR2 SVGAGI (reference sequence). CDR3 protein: CASSYSPGGAYEQYF. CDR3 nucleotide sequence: TGTGCCAGCAGTTACTCGCCAGGGGGTGCCTACGAGCAGTACTTC.

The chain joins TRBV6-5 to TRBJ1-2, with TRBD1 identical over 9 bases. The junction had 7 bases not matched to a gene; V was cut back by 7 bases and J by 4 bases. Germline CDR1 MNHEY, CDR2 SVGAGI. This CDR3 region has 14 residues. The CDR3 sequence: CASKETGGTYGYTF. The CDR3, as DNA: TGTGCCAGCAAAGAGACAGGGGGGACCTATGGCTACACCTTC.

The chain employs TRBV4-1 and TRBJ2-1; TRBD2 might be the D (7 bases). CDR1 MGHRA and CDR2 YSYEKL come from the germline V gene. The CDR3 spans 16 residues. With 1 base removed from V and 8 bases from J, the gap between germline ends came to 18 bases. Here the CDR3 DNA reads TGCGCCAGCAGCCAAGCCCGGGGGGCGATTAGGGATGAGCAGTTCTTC. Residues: CASSQARGAIRDEQFF.

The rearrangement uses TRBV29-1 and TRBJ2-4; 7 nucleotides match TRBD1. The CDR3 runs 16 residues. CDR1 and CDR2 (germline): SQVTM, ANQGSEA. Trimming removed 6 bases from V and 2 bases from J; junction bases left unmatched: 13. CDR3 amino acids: CSVLNRDSETKNIQYF. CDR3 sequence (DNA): TGCAGCGTCCTAAACCGGGACAGTGAGACCAAAAACATTCAGTACTTC. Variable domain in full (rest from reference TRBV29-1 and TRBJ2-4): SAVISQKPSRDICQRGTSLTIQCQVDSQVTMMFWYRQQPGQSLTLIATANQGSEATYESGFVIDKFPISRPNLTFSTLTVSNMSPEDSSIYLCSVLNRDSETKNIQYFGAGTRLSVL.

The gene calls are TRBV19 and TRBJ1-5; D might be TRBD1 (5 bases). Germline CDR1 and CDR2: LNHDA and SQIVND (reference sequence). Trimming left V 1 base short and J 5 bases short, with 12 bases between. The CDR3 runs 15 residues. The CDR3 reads CASSIVHVGDQPQHF. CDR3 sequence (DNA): TGTGCCAGTAGTATAGTCCATGTAGGGGATCAGCCCCAGCATTTT.